These 11 T cell receptor beta chains were all obtained from the same sample, sequenced in a study of human T cells and chemical hapten exposure. One entry per CDR3 protein results from TCRdb running MiXCR on the RACE reads. The sample has about 77,000 distinct CDR3 sequences; 7% to 9.5% are singletons. Specified time point: healthy volunteer bleed at 6 weeks. It was from unfractionated whole blood that total RNA was extracted. The material sequenced was whole blood. Every receptor here comes from a female donor in good health. Some clones in this sample may be carry-over from other donors' samples.

As to this clonotype: A clone one base away is much larger, so this may be a read error. DNA of the CDR3: TGTGCCAGCAGTTCGACCGGGGCTAGCGGGGGGGATGCGCAGTATTTT. This sequence encodes CASSSTGASGGDAQYF. The chain joins TRBV28 to TRBJ2-3, with 12 bases identical to TRBD2. V was pared by 4 bases and J by 10 bases, with 12 bases of the junction left unmatched. Germline loops: CDR1 MDHEN, CDR2 SYDVKM. The CDR3 contains 16 residues.

This clonotype showed up just a few times. The chain combines TRBV11-3 with TRBJ2-3, with 10 bases aligning to TRBD2. The CDR3 contains 16 residues. Germline CDR1 SGHNT, CDR2 YENEEA. The J segment lost 0 bases and the V segment lost 3 bases, leaving 3 bases of the junction unmatched. In DNA, the CDR3 is TGTGCCAGCAGCTTCGGGACTAGCGCTAGCACAGATACGCAGTATTTT. Its protein is CASSFGTSASTDTQYF.

This chain links TRBV25-1 with TRBJ2-5; D is unresolved. The germline CDR1 and CDR2 sequences are MGHDK and SYGVNS. Trimming took off 2 bases at V and 4 bases at J, with 8 bases between the two ends. The CDR3 spans 13 residues. The CDR3: CASSERPAETQYF. The CDR3 DNA reads as TGTGCCAGCAGTGAACGGCCCGCAGAGACCCAGTACTTC.

This clonotype was seen at least ten times. This rearrangement joins TRBV12-3 or TRBV12-4 to TRBJ1-5, with D maybe TRBD1 (5 bases). V shed 5 bases and J shed 1 base, with 18 bases lying between them. The CDR3 spans 17 residues. CDR3 sequence: CASSALGAGRSNQPQHF. In DNA, the CDR3 is TGTGCCAGCAGTGCTCTCGGGGCAGGGAGGAGCAATCAGCCCCAGCATTTT.

This clonotype has only a few counts. V gene TRBV7-9 combines with J gene TRBJ2-2; D might be TRBD1 (6 bases). The CDR3 has 15 amino acids. V was clipped by 4 bases and J by 4 bases, with 13 bases between them. The germline CDR1 and CDR2 sequences are SEHNR and FQNEAQ (reference sequence). In nucleotides, the CDR3 is TGTGCCAGCAGCTCTGGGACATTCGGCACCGGGGAGCTGTTTTTT. It translates to CASSSGTFGTGELFF.

The chain recombines TRBV2 with TRBJ1-4, with D uncertain. The V end was cut by 4 bases, the J end by 4 bases, with 10 bases between. The CDR3 has 14 residues. Germline assignment: CDR1 SNHLY and CDR2 FYNNEI. CDR3 in amino acids: CASSGPGLNEKLFF. The CDR3 DNA reads as TGTGCCAGCAGTGGTCCCGGTCTTAATGAAAAACTGTTTTTT.

The chain recombines TRBV11-2 with TRBJ1-3; tentatively, D is TRBD1 (6 bases). This CDR3 region has 14 residues. Trimming stripped 3 bases from V and 4 bases from J, with 10 bases between. From germline, CDR1 is SGHAT and CDR2 FQNNGV. CDR3 region: CASSFRDTGNTIYF. CDR3 DNA sequence: TGTGCCAGCAGCTTCCGGGACACAGGAAACACCATATATTTT.

This clonotype was observed a handful of times. The chain recombines TRBV21-1 with TRBJ1-6; the table's D call, TRBD1, has no DNA check behind it. TRBV21-1 is classified as a pseudogene. The length of the CDR3 is 16 residues. CDR3 coding DNA: TGTGCCAGCAGCAAAGTGCAGGGAAGCAGGCATTCACCCCTCCACTTT. It codes for CASSKVQGSRHSPLHF.

The chain joins TRBV7-8 to TRBJ1-4; D is ambiguous. CDR1 SGHVS and CDR2 FQNEAQ come from the germline V gene. The CDR3 is made up of 15 amino acids. With 1 base removed from V and 4 bases from J, the gap between germline ends came to 10 bases. Here the CDR3 DNA reads TGTGCCAGCAGCTTAGATGGGCTGATTAATGAAAAACTGTTTTTT. Its translation is CASSLDGLINEKLFF.

V gene TRBV7-2 combines with J gene TRBJ1-1; D possibly corresponds to TRBD1 (5 bases). The CDR3 runs 15 residues. Per the germline V gene, CDR1 is SGHTA and CDR2 is FQGNSA. Trimming left V 5 bases short and J 0 bases short, with 13 bases between. The CDR3 DNA reads TGTGCCAGCAGCAGTACCCGACAGATGAACACTGAAGCTTTCTTT. Translated: CASSSTRQMNTEAFF.

This clonotype was seen repeatedly, ten times or more. The gene calls are TRBV2 and TRBJ2-1; D possibly corresponds to TRBD1 (6 bases). Per germline, CDR1 SNHLY and CDR2 FYNNEI. Trimming shortened V by 6 bases and J by 11 bases, and 14 bases separated the two germline ends. This CDR3 is 12 amino acids long. The CDR3 reads CASSLNREQQFF. DNA for the CDR3: TGTGCCAGCAGCTTGAACAGGGAACAGCAGTTCTTC.